A single sample is the source of the 18 T cell receptor beta chains below, sequenced in a study of T cells in women clearing cervical HPV infection. The data were produced by immunoSEQ multiplex PCR, yet TCRdb's version contains in-frame clones alone and is incomplete. This listing includes about 46,000 clones. Sequencing used blood buffy coat. The receptor set was obtained from a woman aged 18 to 75 with a cervical HPV16 infection that either progressed to CIN3+ or cleared (not recorded which).

About this clone: The DNA ends 3 residues before the CDR3 does, and the rest of the CDR3 is filled in from the germline J gene. This sequence joins TRBV4-2 and TRBJ2-2; TRBD2 matches 11 bases. CDR3 size: 18 residues. CDR1 and CDR2 (germline): LGHNA, YNFKEQ. Germline trimming cut 0 bases from V and 0 bases from J; bases unmatched to any gene: 3. CDR3 in amino acids: CASSQEASGGTNTGELFF. Incomplete CDR3 DNA: TGTGCCAGCAGCCAAGAGGCTAGCGGGGGGACGAACACCGGGGAG.

Remarks on this clone: The CDR3 end is not reached by the read, which stops 3 residues before it; the germline J gene fills it in. The chain employs TRBV2 and TRBJ2-3; D uncertain. Trimming removed 6 bases from V and 2 bases from J, with 6 bases in between. The CDR3 has 12 residues. CDR1 is SNHLY, CDR2 FYNNEI, per germline. The chain's CDR3 is CASRLITDTQYF. The sequenced part of the CDR3 DNA is TGTGCCAGCAGGCTAATCACAGATACG.

On this clone: The read ends 3 residues shy of where the CDR3 ends; the end is completed using the germline J gene. The chain combines TRBV13 with TRBJ2-7, with 9 nucleotides matching TRBD2. The germline CDR1 and CDR2 sequences are PRHDT and FYEKMQ (reference sequence). The CDR3 length is 14 residues. Trimming at V came to 5 bases and at J to 3 bases, leaving 5 bases not matched to a gene. CDR3 residues: CASSHRTSDYEQYF. The covered CDR3 bases are TGTGCCAGCAGCCACAGGACTAGCGACTACGAG.

On this clone: The read ends 3 residues early relative to the CDR3; the germline J gene fills the gap. The rearrangement uses TRBV30 and TRBJ2-2; 7 bases line up with TRBD2. The ends lost 3 bases at V and 9 bases at J; junction bases unmatched: 10. Germline CDR1 is GTSNPN and CDR2 is SVGIG (reference sequence). The CDR3 loop spans 14 amino acids. The DNA read from the CDR3 is TGTGCCTGGAGGGGGGAACTAGCGACCTGGGAG. Residues: CAWRGELATWE. The full-length CDR3 reads as CAWRGELATWELFF.

For this clone: Read sequence stops 3 residues before the CDR3 end, and the germline J gene provides the missing end. The rearrangement uses TRBV11-3 and TRBJ2-5; a possible D gene is TRBD1 (6 bases). The CDR3 runs 13 residues. The germline V gene encodes CDR1 SGHNT and CDR2 YENEEA. V was trimmed by 4 bases and J by 5 bases, leaving 11 bases between them. The CDR3 loop is CASSYGQWETQYF. The CDR3 DNA, read in part, is TGTGCCAGCAGCTACGGACAGTGGGAGACC.

The DNA read from the CDR3 is TGTGCCTGGAGTATAAAGGGGCCCTACTACAATGAG. Its translation: CAWSIKGPYYNE. In full, the CDR3 is CAWSIKGPYYNEQFF. This sequence joins TRBV30 and TRBJ2-1; D possibly corresponds to TRBD1 (5 bases). The read terminates 3 residues ahead of where the CDR3 ends, so the germline J gene completes it. Germline V CDR1 and CDR2: GTSNPN, SVGIG (reference sequence). V was clipped by 2 bases and J by 3 bases, with 14 bases between them. This CDR3 region has 15 residues.

For this clone: The read ends 3 residues before the CDR3 terminus; that terminus is restored from the germline J gene. The genes are TRBV11-2 and TRBJ1-6, with D unresolved. CDR1 and CDR2 (germline): SGHAT, FQNNGV. Trimming pared 0 bases from V and 10 bases from J, leaving 4 bases between. The CDR3 covers 12 residues. The CDR3 DNA, read in part, is TGTGCCAGCAGCTTAGACCGGTCACCC. Protein sequence: CASSLDRSP. The CDR3 as a whole reads CASSLDRSPLHF.

Points on this clone: The read stops 3 residues short of the end of the CDR3; the missing end is completed from the germline J gene. The chain is built from TRBV30 and TRBJ1-1; TRBD1 aligns across 8 bases. The V gene end was trimmed by 4 bases and the J gene end by 3 bases; junction bases not matched to a gene: 13. CDR1 GTSNPN and CDR2 SVGIG come from the germline V gene (reference sequence). The CDR3 is 16 amino acids. CDR3 DNA, as far as it was read: TGTGCCTGGATCTACGCCGGACAGGGTTGGGACACTGAA. Translation: CAWIYAGQGWDTE. The whole CDR3 reads CAWIYAGQGWDTEAFF.

As regards this clone: The read stops 3 residues short of the end of the CDR3; the missing end is completed from the germline J gene. V is TRBV14 and J is TRBJ1-1; D remains unclear. The CDR3 consists of 11 residues. The germline V gene has CDR1 SGHDN and CDR2 FVKESK. The CDR3 DNA, read in part, is TGTGCCAGCAGTCTCGATTCCCGG. Amino acid sequence: CASSLDSR. The CDR3 in its entirety is CASSLDSRAFF.

For this clone: The sequenced fragment ends 3 residues before the CDR3 boundary, so the rest is inferred from the germline J gene. The gene calls are TRBV20-1 and TRBJ1-4; TRBD1 matches at 7 bases. This CDR3 contains 12 residues. Germline values: CDR1 DFQATT, CDR2 SNEGSKA (reference sequence). With 6 bases clipped from V and 7 bases from J, the junction kept 5 bases outside the gene matches. CDR3 protein: CSAQGVGEKLFF. CDR3 bases read: TGCAGTGCCCAGGGGGTGGGTGAAAAA.

Comment on this clone: The CDR3 end falls 3 residues outside the read, so it is completed with the germline J gene. This chain joins TRBV29-1 and TRBJ2-3; 9 nucleotides match TRBD1. There are 14 residues in the CDR3. Germline lookup yields CDR1 SQVTM and CDR2 ANQGSEA. The CDR3 loop reads CSVCNRGLWETQYF. The sequenced CDR3 bases are TGCAGCGTTTGCAACAGGGGGCTTTGGGAGACG.

Concerning this clone itself: With the read ending 3 residues before the CDR3 end, the germline J gene is used to fill in that end. The chain is built from TRBV4-1 and TRBJ2-3, with TRBD2 matching over 10 bases. The CDR3 extends over 17 amino acids. J was trimmed by 2 bases and V by 3 bases; bases with no gene match: 8. Germline CDR1 reads MGHRA; CDR2 reads YSYEKL. CDR3 bases read: TGCGCCAGCAGCCAGCCCCTAGCGGGGGAGGTCACAGATACG. Its translation is CASSQPLAGEVTDT. The entire CDR3 sequence reads CASSQPLAGEVTDTQYF.

CDR3 DNA (partial): TGTGCCAGTAGTACGAACTCCCGGGCCTACGAG. Its protein product is CASSTNSRAYE. In full, the CDR3 is CASSTNSRAYEQYF. This chain connects TRBV19 to TRBJ2-7; no clear D gene. The CDR3 end lies 3 residues beyond the end of the read and is filled in from the germline J gene. Germline V gene lookup returns CDR1 LNHDA and CDR2 SQIVND (reference sequence). Trimming removed 4 bases at V and 2 bases at J, with 12 bases between. The CDR3 loop spans 14 amino acids.

In the case of this clone: Coverage ceases 3 residues before the CDR3 finishes, and the germline J gene fills in the end. This rearrangement joins TRBV7-3 to TRBJ2-3, with TRBD1 as a possible D gene (5 bases). The germline V gene encodes CDR1 SGHTA and CDR2 FQGTGA. The CDR3 is made up of 15 amino acids. V was clipped by 2 bases and J by 2 bases, with 11 bases between them. CDR3 bases read: TGTGCCAGCAGCTTAGGGGCAGGTAACACAGATACG. This gives the protein CASSLGAGNTDT. The full CDR3 is CASSLGAGNTDTQYF. The full variable domain, in which reference TRBV7-3 and TRBJ2-3 provide the parts outside the CDR3, is GAGVSQTPSNKVTEKGKYVELRCDPISGHTALYWYRQSLGQGPEFLIYFQGTGAADDSGLPNDRFFAVRPEGSVSTLKIQRTERGDSAVYLCASSLGAGNTDTQYFGPGTRLTVL.

Comments on this clone: The CDR3 end lies 3 residues beyond the end of the read and is filled in from the germline J gene. The chain combines TRBV5-1 with TRBJ2-4; the D gene is possibly TRBD2 (7 bases). V was trimmed by 0 bases and J by 8 bases, leaving 12 bases between them. Germline V lookup: CDR1 SGHRS, CDR2 YFSETQ. The CDR3 is 14 amino acids. CDR3 DNA, as far as it was read: TGCGCCAGCAGCTTGGTAGGGGGGGCGGACATT. Residues: CASSLVGGADI. The full CDR3 protein reads CASSLVGGADIQYF.

A note on this clone: Read coverage stops 3 residues before the CDR3 terminus; the germline J gene supplies the remainder. This chain connects TRBV6-4 to TRBJ2-1; D is undetermined. Trimming left V 4 bases short and J 3 bases short, with 13 bases between. The CDR3 is made up of 15 amino acids. Per the germline V gene, CDR1 is MRHNA and CDR2 is SNTAGT. The sequenced part of the CDR3 DNA is TGTGCCAGCAGTGCCAATGAGGCCAGCTACAATGAG. Protein: CASSANEASYNE. The whole CDR3 reads CASSANEASYNEQFF.

Comments on this clone: The observed sequence ends 3 residues before the CDR3 terminus, with the missing tail filled in from the germline J gene. This rearrangement joins TRBV11-2 to TRBJ2-2; 7 bases agree with TRBD2. The CDR3 extends over 13 amino acids. V shed 5 bases and J 4 bases; nucleotides not matched to a gene: 1. Germline lookup yields CDR1 SGHAT and CDR2 FQNNGV. The sequenced CDR3 bases are TGTGCCAGCAGCCCTAGCGGCACCGGGGAG. It yields the protein CASSPSGTGE. The entire CDR3 reads CASSPSGTGELFF.

Points on this clone: The sequenced fragment ends 3 residues before the CDR3 boundary, so the rest is inferred from the germline J gene. The genes are TRBV2 and TRBJ2-5; TRBD2 agrees at 7 bases. Germline trimming cut 7 bases from V and 4 bases from J; bases unmatched to any gene: 9. Germline CDR1 and CDR2: SNHLY and FYNNEI. The CDR3 is 14 amino acids. The CDR3 reads CASKSAGVTETQYF. The sequenced part of the CDR3 DNA is TGTGCCAGCAAGTCGGCGGGAGTGACAGAGACC.